The 17 T cell receptor beta chains below come from one sample, sequenced in a study of OX40 agonist ivuxolimab in advanced cancers. Measured with immunoSEQ multiplex PCR; TCRdb has only the in-frame clones, and not every one. The table lists 85,000 to 95,000 clones, over 75% of them singletons, with around 2.5% in the top ten. The source was CD4+ or CD8+ T cells sorted from blood, collected in a trial of the OX40 agonist ivuxolimab. These receptors all come from an adult with an advanced solid tumor such as melanoma, head and neck, liver or kidney cancer.

The gene calls are TRBV10-2 and TRBJ2-7; D is unresolved. The germline gives CDR1 WSHSY, CDR2 SAAADI. This CDR3 has 12 amino acids. Trimming took 6 bases from V and 0 from J, leaving 6 bases between them. This CDR3 is CASRASSYEQYF. The CDR3 DNA follows: TGCGCCAGCAGGGCCAGCTCCTACGAGCAGTACTTC.

The V call is TRBV19, the J call TRBJ1-5; D possibly corresponds to TRBD1 (6 bases). The CDR3 length is 16 residues. V lost 6 bases, J lost 5 bases, and 20 bases lay in between. Germline V lookup: CDR1 LNHDA, CDR2 SQIVND (reference sequence). CDR3 coding DNA: TGTGCCAGTAGGGCCTCCGGGACACGGGTGGATCAGCCCCAGCATTTT. It translates to CASRASGTRVDQPQHF.

There are a few counts of this clone. The chain employs TRBV7-9 and TRBJ2-1, with D tentatively TRBD2 (5 bases). Germline CDR1 SEHNR, CDR2 FQNEAQ (reference sequence). The V end lost 11 bases, the J end lost 9 bases, and 17 bases lay between the germline ends. The CDR3 is made up of 12 amino acids. The DNA of the CDR3 is TGTGCCGGAAGGGCTAACAGCGGTGAGCAGTTCTTC. As protein: CAGRANSGEQFF.

J is TRBJ2-4 and V is TRBV19; a weak D match, TRBD2 (6 bases). Trimming left V 6 bases short and J 7 bases short, with 13 bases between. This CDR3 has 13 residues. Germline V CDR1 and CDR2: LNHDA, SQIVND (reference sequence). CDR3 amino acids: CASREGSSNIQYF. The CDR3, as DNA: TGTGCCAGTAGGGAGGGGTCCAGCAACATTCAGTACTTC.

The genes are TRBV27 and TRBJ2-3; D gene ambiguous. The CDR3 is made up of 16 amino acids. Trimming removed 2 bases at V and 3 bases at J, with 15 bases between. In germline, CDR1 is MNHEY, CDR2 SMNVEV (reference sequence). CDR3 nucleotide sequence: TGTGCCAGCAGTTTAATGTCCACCGGTCGAACAGATACGCAGTATTTT. This gives the protein CASSLMSTGRTDTQYF.

The genes are TRBV7-2 and TRBJ2-6, with D unresolved. CDR1 SGHTA and CDR2 FQGNSA come from the germline V gene. Trimming took 2 bases from V and 0 from J, leaving 5 bases between them. The CDR3 runs to 15 residues. The CDR3 nucleotides are TGTGCCAGCAGCTTACAACCCTCTGGGGCCAACGTCCTGACTTTC. It is translated as CASSLQPSGANVLTF.

This sequence joins TRBV7-2 and TRBJ2-1; D gene uncertain. Germline CDR1 reads SGHTA; CDR2 reads FQGNSA. The CDR3 contains 15 residues. V lost 2 bases and J 5 bases, leaving 13 bases between the germline ends. CDR3 protein: CASSLWRSLNNEQFF. The CDR3 nucleotides read TGTGCCAGCAGCTTATGGCGCAGCCTTAACAATGAGCAGTTCTTC.

The gene calls are TRBV6-5 and TRBJ2-3; D is possibly TRBD2 (6 bases). With 5 bases removed from V and 2 bases from J, the gap between germline ends came to 11 bases. The germline V gene encodes CDR1 MNHEY and CDR2 SVGAGI. There are 14 residues in the CDR3. The CDR3 DNA is TGTGCCAGCAGTGACGGGACTTTCACAGATACGCAGTATTTT. Translation gives CASSDGTFTDTQYF.

V usage is TRBV6-1 and J usage is TRBJ1-2, with a possible D match to TRBD1 (6 bases). CDR1 is MNHNS, CDR2 SASEGT, per germline. V was cut by 7 bases and J by 5 bases, with 14 bases left in between. The CDR3 sequence is 13 residues long. CDR3 region: CASTMDRRYGYTF. CDR3 bases: TGTGCCAGCACAATGGACAGAAGGTATGGCTACACCTTC.

The V call is TRBV28, the J call TRBJ1-2, with D maybe TRBD1 (6 bases). The CDR3 has 15 amino acids. The V gene lost 4 bases and the J gene lost 4 bases, with 16 bases spanning the gap. CDR1 is MDHEN, CDR2 SYDVKM, per germline. The DNA of the CDR3 is TGTGCCAGCAGTTCGGGGGGCCCGGTCGGCTATGGCTACACCTTC. It encodes CASSSGGPVGYGYTF.

The chain recombines TRBV6-1 with TRBJ2-3; possibly TRBD1 or TRBD2 for D (6 bases each). Trimming pared 2 bases from V and 3 bases from J, leaving 15 bases between. Germline CDR1 reads MNHNS; CDR2 reads SASEGT. CDR3 length: 16 amino acids. The CDR3 sequence is CASSERQGTVTDTQYF. DNA for the CDR3: TGTGCCAGCAGTGAACGGCAGGGGACTGTTACAGATACGCAGTATTTT.

This chain connects TRBV4-3 to TRBJ2-4; 8 nucleotides agree with TRBD1. The germline gives CDR1 LGHNA, CDR2 YSLEER. The J segment lost 4 bases and the V segment lost 2 bases, leaving 4 bases of the junction unmatched. The CDR3 length is 15 residues. The CDR3 region is CASSQFRQGKNIQYF. The CDR3 DNA follows: TGCGCCAGCAGCCAATTTAGACAGGGGAAAAACATTCAGTACTTC.

The chain uses TRBV2 and TRBJ2-1; maybe TRBD1 (5 bases). CDR1 and CDR2 from the germline V gene are SNHLY and FYNNEI. This CDR3 has 14 amino acids. Trimming took off 6 bases at V and 12 bases at J, with 21 bases between the two ends. CDR3 in amino acids: CASREYSMDTGQFF. In DNA form, the CDR3 reads TGTGCCAGCAGGGAATATTCGATGGACACCGGGCAGTTCTTC.

The CDR3 loop reads CAWSELAGGPGFF. In DNA form, the CDR3 reads TGTGCCTGGAGTGAACTAGCGGGAGGGCCAGGGTTCTTC. The gene calls are TRBV30 and TRBJ2-1; the match to TRBD2 covers 13 bases. The junction had 6 bases not matched to a gene; V was cut back by 1 base and J by 15 bases. From germline, CDR1 is GTSNPN and CDR2 SVGIG (reference sequence). The CDR3 loop spans 13 amino acids.

J is TRBJ2-1 and V is TRBV4-2, with TRBD2 identical over 7 bases. Unmatched junction bases numbered 4, after V lost 0 bases and J lost 2 bases. The CDR3 is 16 residues long. Germline assignment: CDR1 LGHNA and CDR2 YNFKEQ. CDR3 amino acids: CASSQEWLAAYNEQFF. The CDR3 DNA sequence: TGTGCCAGCAGCCAAGAGTGGCTAGCGGCCTACAATGAGCAGTTCTTC.

The V call is TRBV5-1, the J call TRBJ1-4; no clear D gene. The CDR3 covers 14 residues. V shed 4 bases and J shed 7 bases, with 14 bases lying between them. Germline assignment: CDR1 SGHRS and CDR2 YFSETQ. CDR3 region: CASSPASVAEKLFF. The CDR3 bases are TGCGCCAGCAGCCCGGCTTCGGTGGCTGAAAAACTGTTTTTT. The complete variable domain, with remaining parts taken from reference TRBV5-1 and TRBJ1-4, reads KAGVTQTPRYLIKTRGQQVTLSCSPISGHRSVSWYQQTPGQGLQFLFEYFSETQRNKGNFPGRFSGRQFSNSRSEMNVSTLELGDSALYLCASSPASVAEKLFFGSGTQLSVL.

This clone was counted only a few times. Additional DNA sequences in this sample encode the identical CDR3. V and J are TRBV7-9 and TRBJ2-2; D gene ambiguous. The CDR3 runs to 12 residues. Germline values: CDR1 SEHNR, CDR2 FQNEAQ (reference sequence). Trimming cost V 0 bases and J 5 bases, with 1 base left between them. CDR3 residues: CASSLATGELFF. Written as DNA, the CDR3 is TGTGCCAGCAGCTTAGCAACCGGGGAGCTGTTTTTT.